Listed below are T cell receptor beta chains from one sample, sequenced in a study of blood T cells in healthy people across ages. TCRdb reprocessed the 5' RACE reads with MiXCR, giving one entry per CDR3 protein. The sample carries approximately 780,000 distinct CDR3 sequences, about 26% recorded once. These data are also associated with another study on T cells of mothers and their children.

The sequencing input was blood. All receptors derive from a boy under 18 in good health. CDR3s include the opening cysteine and the closing phenylalanine or tryptophan. A D gene is named only where the DNA matches it firmly. Clone size, where shown, is once, few, many, or a class for clones that have expanded.

-,TRBJ1-6,-,TRBV11-2,CASSLAGASYNSPLHF,TGTGCCAGCAGCTTAGCGGGGGCGTCCTATAATTCACCCCTCCACTTT
-,TRBJ1-4,-,TRBV7-2,CASSQDGSLHEKLFF,TGTGCCAGCAGCCAAGACGGCAGCCTTCATGAAAAACTGTTTTTT
TRBD2,TRBJ2-5,-,TRBV9,CASSASGTSGGAETQYF,TGTGCCAGCAGCGCCTCCGGGACTAGCGGGGGGGCCGAGACCCAGTACTTC
-,TRBJ2-1,-,TRBV24-1,CATSDPGQNEQFF,TGTGCCACCAGTGACCCCGGACAGAATGAGCAGTTCTTC
-,TRBJ1-1,-,TRBV30,CAGGRNTDAFF,TGTGCCGGGGGGCGAAACACTGACGCTTTCTTT
-,TRBJ2-1,-,TRBV11-2,CASSLGTTRPYNEQFF,TGTGCCAGCAGCTTGGGCACAACTCGACCGTACAATGAGCAGTTCTTC
-,TRBJ2-1,few,TRBV29-1,CSVAGSSYNEQFF,TGCAGCGTTGCGGGTAGCTCCTACAATGAGCAGTTCTTC
TRBD1,TRBJ2-7,-,TRBV6-5,CASTRAGQGVYEQYF,TGTGCCAGCACGAGGGCCGGGCAGGGGGTCTACGAGCAGTACTTC
TRBD2,TRBJ2-3,-,TRBV20-1,CSASSLTSGDTDTQYF,TGCAGTGCTAGTTCCCTGACTAGCGGGGACACAGATACGCAGTATTTT
-,TRBJ2-3,-,TRBV5-1,CASRGGMDLIFTDTQYF,TGCGCCAGCAGAGGAGGAATGGACTTGATTTTCACAGATACGCAGTATTTT
TRBD2,TRBJ2-7,-,TRBV28,CASSHLSGGPLAMQYF,TGTGCCAGCAGCCATCTAAGCGGGGGGCCCTTGGCGATGCAGTACTTC
TRBD1,TRBJ2-7,few,TRBV29-1,CSVEGQGRREQYF,TGCAGCGTTGAAGGACAGGGGAGGCGCGAGCAGTACTTC